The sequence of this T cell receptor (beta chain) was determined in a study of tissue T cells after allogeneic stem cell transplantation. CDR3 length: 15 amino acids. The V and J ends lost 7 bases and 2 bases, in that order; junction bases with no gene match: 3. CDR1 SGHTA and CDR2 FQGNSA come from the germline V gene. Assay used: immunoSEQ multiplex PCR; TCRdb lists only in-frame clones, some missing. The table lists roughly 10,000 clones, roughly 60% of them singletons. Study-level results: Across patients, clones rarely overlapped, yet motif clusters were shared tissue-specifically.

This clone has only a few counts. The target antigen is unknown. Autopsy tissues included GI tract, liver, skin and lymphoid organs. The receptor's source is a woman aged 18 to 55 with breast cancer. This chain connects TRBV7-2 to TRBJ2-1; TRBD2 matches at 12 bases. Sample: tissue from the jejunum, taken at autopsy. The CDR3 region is CASNRLAGAYNEQFF. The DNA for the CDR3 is TGTGCCAGCAACCGACTAGCGGGGGCCTACAATGAGCAGTTCTTC.